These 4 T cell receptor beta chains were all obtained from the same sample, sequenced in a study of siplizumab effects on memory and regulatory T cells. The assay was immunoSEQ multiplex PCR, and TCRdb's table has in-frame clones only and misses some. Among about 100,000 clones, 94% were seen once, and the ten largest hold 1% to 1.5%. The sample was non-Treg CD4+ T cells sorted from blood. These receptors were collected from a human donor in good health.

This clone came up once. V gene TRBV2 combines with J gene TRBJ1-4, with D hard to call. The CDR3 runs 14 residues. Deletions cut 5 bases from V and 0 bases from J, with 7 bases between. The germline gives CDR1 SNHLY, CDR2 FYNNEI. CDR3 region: CASSLDATNEKLFF. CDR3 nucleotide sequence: TGTGCCAGCAGTTTAGACGCAACTAATGAAAAACTGTTTTTT.

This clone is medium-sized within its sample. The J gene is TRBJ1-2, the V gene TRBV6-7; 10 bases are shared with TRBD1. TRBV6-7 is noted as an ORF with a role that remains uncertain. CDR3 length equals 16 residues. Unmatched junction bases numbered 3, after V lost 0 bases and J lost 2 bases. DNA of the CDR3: TGTGCCAGCAGTTACTCCAGGACAGGGGGGAACTATGGCTACACCTTC. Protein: CASSYSRTGGNYGYTF.

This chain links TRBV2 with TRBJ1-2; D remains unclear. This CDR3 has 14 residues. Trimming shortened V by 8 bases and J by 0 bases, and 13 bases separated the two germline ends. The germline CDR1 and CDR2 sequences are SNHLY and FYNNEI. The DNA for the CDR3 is TGTGCCAGCGAGGGAGATAGCTCTAACTATGGCTACACCTTC. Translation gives CASEGDSSNYGYTF.

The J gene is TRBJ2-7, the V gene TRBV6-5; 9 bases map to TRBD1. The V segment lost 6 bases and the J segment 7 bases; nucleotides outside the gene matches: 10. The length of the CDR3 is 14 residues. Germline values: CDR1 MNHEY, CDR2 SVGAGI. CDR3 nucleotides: TGTGCCAGCAGCTTACAGGGGGCTGCGGGGGAGCAGTACTTC. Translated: CASSLQGAAGEQYF.